Listed below are T cell receptor beta chains from one sample, sequenced in a study of control samples from healthy donors and cancer patients. Sequenced by immunoSEQ multiplex PCR; TCRdb stores in-frame clones only, minus some. The sample lists some 57,000 clones, around 95% occurring once. Sequencing was carried out using blood. These receptors were collected from a woman aged 30 to 39 in good health. The conserved cysteine and the conserved F or W are not part of the CDR3 here. The D gene is left open where the match is weak.

D gene	CDR3 length	V gene	J gene	CDR3 protein
-	12	TRBV7-8	TRBJ1-4	ASSAPGPSEKLF
TRBD1	12	TRBV5-3	TRBJ2-1	ARSLGDRDNEQF
TRBD2	15	TRBV5-1	TRBJ2-3	ASSLEELAGVLDTQY
-	13	TRBV18	TRBJ1-3	ASSSTGFPGNTIY
TRBD1	12	TRBV29-1	TRBJ1-2	SVEDGDRGGGYT
TRBD2	14	TRBV19	TRBJ2-3	ASSRLAGDGTDTQY
-	11	TRBV27	TRBJ2-2	ASSLSPIGELF
-	13	TRBV25-1	TRBJ2-3	ASSEGLSPTDTQY
TRBD1	14	TRBV5-8	TRBJ2-7	ASSFKGTGTYQEQY
-	11	TRBV3-1/TRBV3-2	TRBJ2-1	ASSQPEYNEQF
-	11	TRBV6-5	TRBJ1-3	ASSSGAGNTIY
TRBD1	14	TRBV7-6	TRBJ2-7	ASSPNGDRGLYEQY